Below, 32 T cell receptor beta chains from the same sample are listed, as sequenced in a study of T cell responses to AZD1222 COVID-19 vaccine. TCRdb's table, derived via immunoSEQ multiplex PCR, lists solely in-frame clones and lacks some. This sample has approximately 200,000 clones, with 85% to 90% found just once. The sequencing used peripheral blood, collected on day 0 of AZD1222 vaccination. The receptors shown here come from an adult in good health.

V is TRBV30 and J is TRBJ2-1; D gene ambiguous. Germline assignment: CDR1 GTSNPN and CDR2 SVGIG (reference sequence). Trimming removed 1 base from V and 7 bases from J, with 8 bases in between. This CDR3 comprises 12 residues. DNA of the CDR3: TGTGCCTGGAGTGGCCCGGAGAATGAGCAGTTCTTC. Translation: CAWSGPENEQFF.

The chain joins TRBV30 to TRBJ1-2; no clear D. CDR1 is GTSNPN, CDR2 SVGIG, per germline (reference sequence). With 5 bases removed from V and 3 bases from J, the gap between germline ends came to 13 bases. CDR3 size: 13 residues. CDR3 sequence: CAWGSTIDYGYTF. The DNA of the CDR3 is TGTGCCTGGGGGAGCACTATTGACTATGGCTACACCTTC.

The chain is built from TRBV13 and TRBJ2-3; the D is unclear. CDR1 and CDR2 (germline): PRHDT, FYEKMQ (reference sequence). The CDR3 runs to 13 residues. Trimming left V 3 bases short and J 6 bases short, with 10 bases between. This CDR3 reads CASSFLPADTQYF. The CDR3, as DNA: TGTGCCAGCAGCTTCTTACCCGCGGATACGCAGTATTTT.

A single count supports this clone. V is TRBV30 and J is TRBJ2-7; tentative D call: TRBD1 (7 bases). Trimming took 0 bases from V and 6 from J, leaving 12 bases between them. The V gene's germline CDR1 is GTSNPN and CDR2 SVGIG (reference sequence). The CDR3 is 13 residues long. CDR3 nucleotide sequence: TGTGCCTGGAGTGTGGGCAGGGGGGTCGAGCAGTACTTC. It translates to CAWSVGRGVEQYF.

This chain uses TRBV29-1 with TRBJ1-2, with D perhaps TRBD1 (5 bases). V gave up 4 bases and J gave up 2 bases, with 11 bases separating them. From germline, CDR1 is SQVTM and CDR2 ANQGSEA. The CDR3 covers 13 residues. The CDR3, as DNA: TGCAGCGTTGTGTCGGGGCTCAACTATGGCTACACCTTC. Its translation is CSVVSGLNYGYTF.

The V gene is TRBV4-3, the J gene TRBJ2-2, with 9 nucleotides matching TRBD2. Trimming at V came to 1 base and at J to 6 bases, leaving 6 bases not matched to a gene. Germline lookup yields CDR1 LGHNA and CDR2 YSLEER. The CDR3 contains 16 residues. The CDR3 loop reads CASSQVFGGRAGELFF. CDR3 DNA: TGCGCCAGCAGCCAAGTCTTCGGCGGGAGGGCCGGGGAGCTGTTTTTT.

DNA for the CDR3: TGTGCCAGCAGTCGAAATCAGGACAGGAGGAACACTGAAGCTTTCTTT. Translation: CASSRNQDRRNTEAFF. This chain links TRBV27 with TRBJ1-1, with 7 bases identical to TRBD1. The CDR3 is 16 residues long. In germline, CDR1 is MNHEY, CDR2 SMNVEV (reference sequence). Losses at the gene ends were 5 bases for V and 1 base for J; bases not matched to a gene: 10.

The rearrangement uses TRBV6-5 and TRBJ1-1; D perhaps matches TRBD1 (6 bases). Trimming took off 7 bases at V and 9 bases at J, with 18 bases between the two ends. The V gene's germline CDR1 is MNHEY and CDR2 SVGAGI. The CDR3 consists of 13 residues. The CDR3 is CASIDPRGGKAFF. The CDR3 coding sequence is TGTGCCAGCATCGACCCCAGGGGTGGGAAAGCTTTCTTT.

About this clone itself: One junction end does not reproduce the germline sequence, and a read error may be involved. The chain is built from TRBV9 and TRBJ2-1; D uncertain. The CDR3 totals 15 residues. Germline lookup yields CDR1 SGDLS and CDR2 YYNGEE. The CDR3 DNA is TGTGCCAGCAGCGTAGTCCCAGGCTCCGACAATGAGCAGTTCTTC. Amino acids: CASSVVPGSDNEQFF.

J is TRBJ2-1 and V is TRBV5-1, with TRBD2 matching over 11 bases. V dropped 2 bases and J dropped 8; count of bases not matched to a gene: 6. Germline V lookup: CDR1 SGHRS, CDR2 YFSETQ. This CDR3 has 15 amino acids. This chain's CDR3 is CASSFLTSGGYEQFF. The CDR3 coding sequence is TGCGCCAGCAGCTTCCTTACTAGCGGGGGCTATGAGCAGTTCTTC.

This chain uses TRBV7-9 with TRBJ1-1; D gene ambiguous. Germline values: CDR1 SEHNR, CDR2 FQNEAQ (reference sequence). There are 15 residues in the CDR3. Trimming removed 3 bases from V and 0 bases from J, with 11 bases in between. The CDR3 loop is CASSLRAQMNTEAFF. CDR3 DNA sequence: TGTGCCAGCAGCTTGAGGGCGCAGATGAACACTGAAGCTTTCTTT.

This clone is a singleton in its sample. V usage is TRBV12-3 or TRBV12-4 and J usage is TRBJ1-6; D is possibly TRBD1 (5 bases). This CDR3 contains 13 residues. V lost 5 bases and J lost 8, with 10 bases in between. The CDR3 loop is CASSDLTDSPLHF. The CDR3 DNA follows: TGTGCCAGCAGTGACCTGACAGATTCACCCCTCCACTTT.

The genes are TRBV6-5 and TRBJ2-5; D may be TRBD2 (7 bases). This CDR3 is 15 amino acids long. V was cut by 11 bases and J by 2 bases, with 21 bases left in between. Germline V CDR1 and CDR2: MNHEY, SVGAGI. Here the CDR3 DNA reads TGTGCCGCCCGGGGGGAGGGAGGGGGACAAGAGACCCAGTACTTC. Encoded protein: CAARGEGGGQETQYF.

The rearrangement links TRBV30 to TRBJ1-4, with 7 positions matching TRBD1. With V trimmed by 2 bases and J by 8 bases, 11 bases remained unmatched. In germline, CDR1 is GTSNPN, CDR2 SVGIG (reference sequence). The CDR3 has 15 amino acids. The CDR3 DNA reads TGTGCCTGGAGTATGGGACAGCGAGGCGGAGAAAAACTGTTTTTT. Protein sequence: CAWSMGQRGGEKLFF. Using reference TRBV30 and TRBJ1-4 for the parts outside the CDR3, the full variable domain is SQTIHQWPATLVQPVGSPLSLECTVEGTSNPNLYWYRQAAGRGLQLLFYSVGIGQISSEVPQNLSASRPQDRQFILSSKKLLLSDSGFYLCAWSMGQRGGEKLFFGSGTQLSVL.

J is TRBJ1-2 and V is TRBV6-5; 11 positions agree with TRBD1. CDR3 length: 14 residues. CDR1 is MNHEY, CDR2 SVGAGI, per germline. V gave up 5 bases and J gave up 7 bases; unmatched junction bases: 6. The CDR3 DNA reads as TGTGCCAGCAGTCGGACCGGGACAGGGGGTGGCTACACCTTC. It specifies CASSRTGTGGGYTF.

The chain has TRBV28 and TRBJ2-7; 7 bases line up with TRBD1. V lost 6 bases to trimming and J lost 0 bases; unmatched junction nucleotides: 8. The CDR3 runs 15 residues. From germline, CDR1 is MDHEN and CDR2 SYDVKM. The CDR3 DNA follows: TGTGCCAGCAGCTTGGACAGGATTTACTCCTACGAGCAGTACTTC. Translating gives CASSLDRIYSYEQYF. The full variable domain, in which reference TRBV28 and TRBJ2-7 provide the parts outside the CDR3, is DVKVTQSSRYLVKRTGEKVFLECVQDMDHENMFWYRQDPGLGLRLIYFSYDVKMKEKGDIPEGYSVSREKKERFSLILESASTNQTSMYLCASSLDRIYSYEQYFGPGTRLTVT.

This clone was counted a single time. The V call is TRBV7-2, the J call TRBJ1-4; the D gene is possibly TRBD1 (6 bases). The germline V gene encodes CDR1 SGHTA and CDR2 FQGNSA. The V end was cut by 7 bases, the J end by 8 bases, with 14 bases between. This CDR3 has 13 residues. This chain's CDR3 is CASTEGGGEKLFF. In nucleotides, the CDR3 is TGTGCCAGCACCGAAGGGGGAGGAGAAAAACTGTTTTTT.

This clone was counted between two and nine times. The chain carries TRBV6-5 and TRBJ2-5; 7 nucleotides match TRBD2. The junction had 11 bases not matched to a gene; V was cut back by 6 bases and J by 4 bases. The CDR3 loop spans 15 amino acids. Looked up from germline, CDR1 is MNHEY and CDR2 is SVGAGI. This CDR3 reads CASRTTSLGGETQYF. The CDR3 nucleotides read TGTGCCAGCAGAACGACTAGCTTGGGGGGAGAGACCCAGTACTTC.

This rearrangement joins TRBV20-1 to TRBJ2-3, with 10 positions matching TRBD2. The CDR3 loop spans 14 amino acids. Germline V gene sequence: CDR1 DFQATT, CDR2 SNEGSKA (reference sequence). The V and J ends lost 3 bases and 5 bases, in that order; junction bases with no gene match: 5. The CDR3 loop is CSASSGGQIDTQYF. CDR3 DNA sequence: TGCAGTGCTAGTAGCGGGGGGCAAATAGATACGCAGTATTTT.

The chain combines TRBV2 with TRBJ1-2, with 8 nucleotides matching TRBD1. The CDR3 contains 16 residues. V dropped 6 bases and J dropped 2; count of bases not matched to a gene: 11. Germline V gene data show CDR1 as SNHLY and CDR2 as FYNNEI. The CDR3 nucleotides read TGTGCCAGCAGAAAGACCGGGACAGGACTCAACTATGGCTACACCTTC. It encodes CASRKTGTGLNYGYTF.

This chain joins TRBV30 and TRBJ2-1; D is perhaps TRBD1 (6 bases). From germline, CDR1 is GTSNPN and CDR2 SVGIG (reference sequence). The CDR3 covers 12 residues. The V gene lost 0 bases and the J gene lost 6 bases, with 6 bases spanning the gap. CDR3 bases: TGTGCCTGGAGTGTACAGGGCAATGAGCAGTTCTTC. It specifies CAWSVQGNEQFF.

The chain uses TRBV7-3 and TRBJ2-7; the match to TRBD1 covers 8 bases. The germline V gene has CDR1 SGHTA and CDR2 FQGTGA. V dropped 5 bases and J dropped 0; count of bases not matched to a gene: 6. This CDR3 is built from 15 residues. Here the CDR3 DNA reads TGTGCCAGCAGCCCGTCGGACAGGGACTCCTACGAGCAGTACTTC. This sequence encodes CASSPSDRDSYEQYF.

V and J are TRBV19 and TRBJ2-7; D perhaps matches TRBD2 (5 bases). With 3 bases removed from V and 3 bases from J, the gap between germline ends came to 15 bases. The CDR3 covers 15 residues. The V gene's germline CDR1 is LNHDA and CDR2 SQIVND (reference sequence). The chain's CDR3 is CASSMEPSPGYEQYF. The DNA for the CDR3 is TGTGCCAGTAGTATGGAGCCTAGCCCAGGCTACGAGCAGTACTTC. The whole variable domain, filled in from reference TRBV19 and TRBJ2-7, reads DGGITQSPKYLFRKEGQNVTLSCEQNLNHDAMYWYRQDPGQGLRLIYYSQIVNDFQKGDIAEGYSVSREKKESFPLTVTSAQKNPTAFYLCASSMEPSPGYEQYFGPGTRLTVT.

The CDR3 spells CASRMSVNTEAFF. CDR3 DNA: TGTGCCAGCCGAATGTCGGTGAACACTGAAGCTTTCTTT. The J gene is TRBJ1-1, the V gene TRBV25-1; D uncertain. In germline, CDR1 is MGHDK, CDR2 SYGVNS. The CDR3 length is 13 residues. V gave up 8 bases and J gave up 0 bases, with 10 bases separating them.

This clone is a singleton in its sample. The V and J genes are TRBV11-2 and TRBJ2-2; D assignment may be TRBD1 or TRBD2 (6 bases each). This CDR3 has 16 residues. Germline loops: CDR1 SGHAT, CDR2 FQNNGV. The V gene lost 4 bases and the J gene lost 4 bases, with 16 bases spanning the gap. The CDR3 loop reads CASSSPGGAGTGELFF. For the CDR3, the DNA is TGTGCCAGCAGCTCCCCCGGGGGCGCGGGCACCGGGGAGCTGTTTTTT.

This clone was observed once. V usage is TRBV19 and J usage is TRBJ1-2; no clear D gene. The germline V gene has CDR1 LNHDA and CDR2 SQIVND (reference sequence). This CDR3 has 14 residues. V was shortened by 5 bases and J by 4 bases, with 14 bases between the two germline ends. This CDR3 is CASSWTAPGYGYTF. CDR3 coding DNA: TGTGCCAGTAGTTGGACGGCCCCGGGCTATGGCTACACCTTC. Together with reference TRBV19 and TRBJ1-2, the CDR3 gives the full variable domain: DGGITQSPKYLFRKEGQNVTLSCEQNLNHDAMYWYRQDPGQGLRLIYYSQIVNDFQKGDIAEGYSVSREKKESFPLTVTSAQKNPTAFYLCASSWTAPGYGYTFGSGTRLTVV.

The rearrangement joins TRBV6-5 to TRBJ2-1; 9 nucleotides line up with TRBD1. The trim removed 10 bases at V and 3 bases at J, leaving 10 bases unmatched. The germline gives CDR1 MNHEY, CDR2 SVGAGI. This CDR3 is built from 15 residues. Here the CDR3 DNA reads TGTGCCACACAACCGGGACAGGGCTTCTACAATGAGCAGTTCTTC. It yields the protein CATQPGQGFYNEQFF.

The chain uses TRBV12-3 or TRBV12-4 and TRBJ1-4, with TRBD1 matching 7 bases. V trimming: 6 bases; J trimming: 6 bases; junction bases outside the gene matches: 4. The CDR3 length is 13 residues. DNA of the CDR3: TGTGCCAGCAGCAGCGACAGGGATGAAAAACTGTTTTTT. Amino acids: CASSSDRDEKLFF.

The genes are TRBV7-2 and TRBJ2-2; D perhaps matches TRBD1 (5 bases). CDR1 is SGHTA, CDR2 FQGNSA, per germline. This CDR3 contains 17 residues. V dropped 5 bases and J dropped 5 bases, with 21 bases sitting between them. The CDR3 DNA sequence: TGTGCCAGCAGCAAGGATGACAGAAAGTCCTATACCGGGGAGCTGTTTTTT. Translated: CASSKDDRKSYTGELFF.

The chain couples TRBV27 to TRBJ2-5, with 10 bases fitting TRBD2. CDR3 length: 15 residues. CDR1 and CDR2 (germline): MNHEY, SMNVEV (reference sequence). V dropped 9 bases and J dropped 2; count of bases not matched to a gene: 9. The CDR3 is CASSYFSGGQETQYF. Here the CDR3 DNA reads TGTGCCAGTAGCTATTTTAGCGGGGGGCAAGAGACCCAGTACTTC.

CDR3 loop: CASSDLTAGAYEQYF. In DNA form, the CDR3 reads TGTGCCAGCAGTGACTTGACTGCAGGGGCCTACGAGCAGTACTTC. The chain uses TRBV25-1 and TRBJ2-7, with D maybe TRBD1 (6 bases). Germline CDR1 and CDR2: MGHDK and SYGVNS. Trimming took off 3 bases at V and 2 bases at J, with 14 bases between the two ends. This CDR3 is 15 amino acids long.

The gene calls are TRBV27 and TRBJ1-2; D possibly corresponds to TRBD1 (6 bases). The V end was cut by 8 bases, the J end by 3 bases, with 13 bases between. Germline V gives CDR1 MNHEY, CDR2 SMNVEV (reference sequence). The CDR3 loop spans 13 amino acids. The CDR3 DNA follows: TGTGCCAGCCGCGGGGCAGGGGACTATGGCTACACCTTC. Protein product: CASRGAGDYGYTF.